Each of the 16 T cell receptor beta chains below was sequenced from the same sample in a study of beta chain features in type 1 diabetes. Notes on the study in general: TCRB CDR3 length was moderately but significantly reduced in all four CD4+ subsets of Type 1 diabetes patients.

Their antigens remain unidentified. Sequenced material consisted of expressed TCRB transcripts (all of the isolated RNA was reverse transcribed). The repertoire was sequenced with immunoSEQ multiplex PCR; TCRdb's copy has only in-frame clones and lacks some. The data contain about 120,000 clones, around 15% of them seen just once; the ten biggest clones take up 2% to 3%. Specimen: central memory CD4+ T cells from blood. The origin of the receptors is a young man with type 1 diabetes.

The CDR3 bases are TGTGCCAGCAGTTTTACTTCGAACACCGGGGAGCTGTTTTTT. Translating it yields CASSFTSNTGELFF. The V call is TRBV11-2, the J call TRBJ2-2; D remains ambiguous. CDR1 is SGHAT and CDR2 is FQNNGV in the germline V gene. V shed 6 bases and J shed 0 bases, with 8 bases lying between them. CDR3 length: 14 amino acids.

This clone was seen ten or more times. The genes are TRBV7-2 and TRBJ1-2, with TRBD1 matching 8 bases. The V gene end was trimmed by 5 bases and the J gene end by 1 base; junction bases not matched to a gene: 6. The CDR3 runs 15 residues. CDR1 SGHTA and CDR2 FQGNSA come from the germline V gene. As DNA, the CDR3 is TGTGCCAGCAGCACCTGGGACAGGAGTAACTATGGCTACACCTTC. It codes for CASSTWDRSNYGYTF. Variable domain in full (rest from reference TRBV7-2 and TRBJ1-2): GAGVSQSPSNKVTEKGKDVELRCDPISGHTALYWYRQSLGQGLEFLIYFQGNSAPDKSGLPSDRFSAERTGGSVSTLTIQRTQQEDSAVYLCASSTWDRSNYGYTFGSGTRLTVV.

V is TRBV30 and J is TRBJ2-7; D not certain. Germline-derived CDR1 and CDR2 are GTSNPN and SVGIG (reference sequence). The CDR3 contains 13 residues. V lost 0 bases to trimming and J lost 7 bases, with 13 bases between them. CDR3 loop: CAWSVPSGREQYF. In DNA form, the CDR3 reads TGTGCCTGGAGTGTACCATCGGGTCGTGAGCAGTACTTC.

This clone has only a few counts. The chain links TRBV4-2 to TRBJ1-4, with TRBD1 identical over 8 bases. J was trimmed by 5 bases and V by 1 base; bases with no gene match: 3. This CDR3 has 15 amino acids. From germline, CDR1 is LGHNA and CDR2 YNFKEQ. The CDR3 DNA sequence: TGTGCCAGCAGCCAAGTGGACAGGGTGAATGAAAAACTGTTTTTT. Amino acid sequence: CASSQVDRVNEKLFF.

This clone has a handful of counts. The chain couples TRBV5-1 to TRBJ1-4; 10 bases line up with TRBD1. The CDR3 sequence is 16 residues long. Germline V gene lookup returns CDR1 SGHRS and CDR2 YFSETQ. V lost 4 bases and J lost 3; bases outside the gene matches: 6. The CDR3 region is CASSRTGTGANEKLFF. CDR3 in DNA: TGCGCCAGCAGCCGAACCGGGACAGGGGCTAATGAAAAACTGTTTTTT.

The V and J genes are TRBV9 and TRBJ2-5, with 7 bases matching TRBD1. V lost 0 bases, J lost 3 bases, and 2 bases stayed unmatched. The CDR3 sequence is 14 residues long. In germline, CDR1 is SGDLS, CDR2 YYNGEE. The CDR3 coding sequence is TGTGCCAGCAGCGTAGCAGGACAGGAAGAGACCCAGTACTTC. Translated: CASSVAGQEETQYF.

The J gene is TRBJ1-5, the V gene TRBV19, with a possible D match to TRBD1 (5 bases). The CDR3 contains 15 residues. The germline CDR1 and CDR2 sequences are LNHDA and SQIVND (reference sequence). Trimming took off 3 bases at V and 4 bases at J, with 13 bases between the two ends. The CDR3 region has the DNA TGTGCCAGTAGTATTGAATACAGGATAAATCAGCCCCAGCATTTT. It encodes CASSIEYRINQPQHF. Full variable domain (rest looked up from reference TRBV19 and TRBJ1-5): DGGITQSPKYLFRKEGQNVTLSCEQNLNHDAMYWYRQDPGQGLRLIYYSQIVNDFQKGDIAEGYSVSREKKESFPLTVTSAQKNPTAFYLCASSIEYRINQPQHFGDGTRLSIL.

This chain connects TRBV7-2 to TRBJ2-7; TRBD2 agrees at 8 bases. Germline values: CDR1 SGHTA, CDR2 FQGNSA. Losses at the gene ends were 4 bases for V and 1 base for J; bases not matched to a gene: 9. The CDR3 is 16 residues long. The CDR3 nucleotides are TGTGCCAGCAGCTATAAGACTAGCGAGGGGTCCTACGAGCAGTACTTC. This translates into CASSYKTSEGSYEQYF.

This clone was detected only a few times. This chain connects TRBV28 to TRBJ1-2; no firm D call. The CDR3 extends over 13 amino acids. CDR1 is MDHEN and CDR2 is SYDVKM in the germline V gene. V lost 6 bases and J lost 2, with 10 bases in between. DNA for the CDR3: TGTGCCAGCAGAACACCGGGGAACTATGGCTACACCTTC. Translated, it gives CASRTPGNYGYTF.

A few counts support this clone. The chain is built from TRBV19 and TRBJ2-5; TRBD1 or TRBD2 may be the D gene (5 bases each). The CDR3 length is 13 residues. Germline V gene sequence: CDR1 LNHDA, CDR2 SQIVND (reference sequence). Trimming pared 3 bases from V and 2 bases from J, leaving 7 bases between. The CDR3 bases are TGTGCCAGTAGTATCGGGGCACAAGAGACCCAGTACTTC. Translated: CASSIGAQETQYF.

This chain uses TRBV7-9 with TRBJ2-7; a weak D match, TRBD1 (5 bases). The V and J ends lost 5 bases and 5 bases respectively, with 13 bases between them. The CDR3 contains 13 residues. From germline, CDR1 is SEHNR and CDR2 FQNEAQ (reference sequence). CDR3 DNA sequence: TGTGCCAGCAGCGCGCGACAGTTACACGAGCAGTACTTC. Its protein product is CASSARQLHEQYF.

This clone appeared a few times. V and J are TRBV7-8 and TRBJ2-5, with 8 bases identical to TRBD2. This CDR3 contains 15 residues. Looked up from germline, CDR1 is SGHVS and CDR2 is FQNEAQ. V shed 5 bases and J 2 bases; nucleotides not matched to a gene: 7. The CDR3 loop is CASSPTGTRQETQYF. Here the CDR3 DNA reads TGTGCCAGCAGCCCGACCGGGACTAGGCAAGAGACCCAGTACTTC.

J is TRBJ1-3 and V is TRBV7-9; no firm D call. Germline values: CDR1 SEHNR, CDR2 FQNEAQ (reference sequence). The CDR3 length is 14 residues. V was cut by 4 bases and J by 4 bases, with 11 bases left in between. In nucleotides, the CDR3 is TGTGCCAGCAGCTCCGACCGCGAGGGAAACACCATATATTTT. This codes for CASSSDREGNTIYF. The complete variable domain, with remaining parts taken from reference TRBV7-9 and TRBJ1-3, reads DTGVSQNPRHKITKRGQNVTFRCDPISEHNRLYWYRQTLGQGPEFLTYFQNEAQLEKSRLLSDRFSAERPKGSFSTLEIQRTEQGDSAMYLCASSSDREGNTIYFGEGSWLTVV.

This chain uses TRBV6-5 with TRBJ1-2; possibly TRBD1 for D (6 bases). This CDR3 has 14 amino acids. CDR1 and CDR2 (germline): MNHEY, SVGAGI. V lost 4 bases, J lost 3 bases, and 12 bases lay in between. The DNA for the CDR3 is TGTGCCAGCAGTTCGCAGGGGAGATACTATGGCTACACCTTC. Residues: CASSSQGRYYGYTF.

Only a few counts were recorded for this clone. V usage is TRBV9 and J usage is TRBJ1-1; D gene uncertain. Germline V CDR1 and CDR2: SGDLS, YYNGEE. This CDR3 region has 14 residues. V dropped 3 bases and J dropped 6 bases, with 15 bases sitting between them. The CDR3 reads CASSATVSRAEAFF. DNA for the CDR3: TGTGCCAGCAGCGCAACAGTGTCTAGGGCTGAAGCTTTCTTT.

This clone was recorded many times. A junction boundary mismatches the germline segment, possibly from a read error. The J gene is TRBJ2-3, the V gene TRBV6-6, with D uncertain. CDR1 MNHNY and CDR2 SVGAGI come from the germline V gene (reference sequence). This CDR3 has 14 residues. CDR3 loop: CASRYPEPTNTQYF. The DNA for the CDR3 is TGTGCCAGCAGGTACCCGGAGCCCACAAATACGCAGTATTTT.